A selection of T cell receptor beta chains follows, all from one sample in a study of control samples from healthy donors and cancer patients. Using immunoSEQ multiplex PCR, the repertoire was profiled, and TCRdb retains in-frame clones only, with some absent. In the table there are 80,000 or so clones, roughly 92% of which are singletons. Sequenced: blood. These receptors all stem from a woman aged 55-70 years in good health. Both conserved end residues are part of each CDR3. Fields, in order: D gene, J gene, V gene, clone size, CDR3 protein, CDR3 DNA. D genes are given only for firm matches. For some rows the clone size is stated as once, few or many, or as a class when expanded; others skip it.

D gene: .
J gene: TRBJ1-1
V gene: TRBV6-5
clone size: .
CDR3 protein: CASSYSVLNTEAFF
CDR3 DNA: TGTGCCAGCAGTTACTCGGTGTTGAACACTGAAGCTTTCTTT

D gene: .
J gene: TRBJ2-1
V gene: TRBV7-9
clone size: .
CDR3 protein: CASSLEGARNEQFF
CDR3 DNA: TGTGCCAGCAGCTTAGAAGGGGCGAGGAATGAGCAGTTCTTC

D gene: TRBD1
J gene: TRBJ1-1
V gene: TRBV11-2
clone size: once
CDR3 protein: CASSRVILQGAGTEAFF
CDR3 DNA: TGTGCCAGCAGCCGTGTAATATTACAGGGGGCTGGCACTGAAGCTTTCTTT

D gene: .
J gene: TRBJ1-5
V gene: TRBV7-8
clone size: .
CDR3 protein: CASSIGDQPQHF
CDR3 DNA: TGTGCCAGCAGCATCGGTGATCAGCCCCAGCATTTT

D gene: TRBD2
J gene: TRBJ2-5
V gene: TRBV24-1
clone size: .
CDR3 protein: CATSDPTSGTQETQYF
CDR3 DNA: TGTGCCACCAGTGACCCGACTAGCGGCACCCAAGAGACCCAGTACTTC

D gene: TRBD1
J gene: TRBJ2-7
V gene: TRBV5-1
clone size: .
CDR3 protein: CASSLGLDRSYEQYF
CDR3 DNA: TGCGCCAGCAGCTTGGGTTTGGACAGGTCCTACGAGCAGTACTTC

D gene: .
J gene: TRBJ1-6
V gene: TRBV30
clone size: .
CDR3 protein: CAWSRLEGGNSPLHF
CDR3 DNA: TGTGCCTGGAGTCGCCTGGAGGGGGGTAACTCACCCCTCCACTTT

D gene: .
J gene: TRBJ2-7
V gene: TRBV28
clone size: .
CDR3 protein: CASTQKAHEQYF
CDR3 DNA: TGTGCCAGCACTCAGAAAGCCCACGAGCAGTACTTC

D gene: .
J gene: TRBJ2-5
V gene: TRBV28
clone size: .
CDR3 protein: CASSVYAGTQYF
CDR3 DNA: TGTGCCAGCAGTGTTTACGCCGGGACCCAGTACTTC

D gene: .
J gene: TRBJ1-4
V gene: TRBV6-1
clone size: .
CDR3 protein: CASSDSGSANEKLFF
CDR3 DNA: TGTGCCAGCAGTGATTCAGGGTCAGCTAATGAAAAACTGTTTTTT

D gene: .
J gene: TRBJ2-7
V gene: TRBV3-1/TRBV3-2
clone size: .
CDR3 protein: CASSQDPQGERSYEQYF
CDR3 DNA: TGTGCCAGCAGCCAAGATCCGCAGGGAGAGAGGTCCTACGAGCAGTACTTC

D gene: .
J gene: TRBJ1-4
V gene: TRBV28
clone size: .
CDR3 protein: CASSSPGGDNEKLFF
CDR3 DNA: TGTGCCAGCAGTTCTCCTGGAGGGGATAATGAAAAACTGTTTTTT

D gene: TRBD2
J gene: TRBJ2-2
V gene: TRBV5-1
clone size: .
CDR3 protein: CARVKAGGPNGELFF
CDR3 DNA: TGCGCCAGGGTCAAAGCGGGAGGGCCTAACGGGGAGCTGTTTTTT

D gene: .
J gene: TRBJ2-2
V gene: TRBV4-3
clone size: .
CDR3 protein: CASSPGRFNTGELFF
CDR3 DNA: TGCGCCAGCAGCCCGGGACGGTTTAACACCGGGGAGCTGTTTTTT

D gene: .
J gene: TRBJ1-1
V gene: TRBV5-1
clone size: .
CDR3 protein: CASSSQVNTEAFF
CDR3 DNA: TGCGCCAGCAGTTCCCAAGTAAACACTGAAGCTTTCTTT

D gene: .
J gene: TRBJ1-1
V gene: TRBV30
clone size: .
CDR3 protein: CAWSGAGNTEAFF
CDR3 DNA: TGTGCCTGGAGTGGGGCGGGGAACACTGAAGCTTTCTTT

D gene: .
J gene: TRBJ2-7
V gene: TRBV7-9
clone size: .
CDR3 protein: CASSLAGVDEQYF
CDR3 DNA: TGTGCCAGCAGCTTAGCAGGGGTGGACGAGCAGTACTTC

D gene: .
J gene: TRBJ1-2
V gene: TRBV3-1/TRBV3-2
clone size: .
CDR3 protein: CASSQDWVTGDYGYTF
CDR3 DNA: TGTGCCAGCAGCCAAGATTGGGTGACAGGAGACTATGGCTACACCTTC

D gene: .
J gene: TRBJ1-5
V gene: TRBV24-1
clone size: .
CDR3 protein: CATSDSDNGGINQPQHF
CDR3 DNA: TGTGCCACCAGTGATAGTGACAACGGGGGCATCAATCAGCCCCAGCATTTT

D gene: .
J gene: TRBJ2-2
V gene: TRBV24-1
clone size: .
CDR3 protein: CATSDREIPTGELFF
CDR3 DNA: TGTGCCACCAGTGACAGGGAAATTCCCACCGGGGAGCTGTTTTTT

D gene: .
J gene: TRBJ2-1
V gene: TRBV28
clone size: .
CDR3 protein: CASNYRAGSSYNEQFF
CDR3 DNA: TGTGCCAGCAATTACCGGGCAGGGAGCTCCTACAATGAGCAGTTCTTC

D gene: TRBD2
J gene: TRBJ2-1
V gene: TRBV20-1
clone size: .
CDR3 protein: CSASRPGGPYNEQFF
CDR3 DNA: TGCAGTGCTAGTCGCCCGGGAGGGCCCTACAATGAGCAGTTCTTC

D gene: .
J gene: TRBJ1-3
V gene: TRBV29-1
clone size: .
CDR3 protein: CSGQVSSGNTIYF
CDR3 DNA: TGCAGCGGACAGGTTTCCTCTGGAAACACCATATATTTT

D gene: TRBD2
J gene: TRBJ2-4
V gene: TRBV6-5
clone size: .
CDR3 protein: CASRHRLAGENIQYF
CDR3 DNA: TGTGCCAGCAGGCATAGACTAGCGGGGGAAAACATTCAGTACTTC

D gene: .
J gene: TRBJ2-3
V gene: TRBV18
clone size: .
CDR3 protein: CASSPIGTQIADTQYF
CDR3 DNA: TGTGCCAGCTCCCCTATCGGGACCCAAATAGCAGATACGCAGTATTTT

D gene: .
J gene: TRBJ1-2
V gene: TRBV18
clone size: .
CDR3 protein: CASSPTPPAQGGYGYTF
CDR3 DNA: TGTGCCAGCTCACCAACACCACCGGCCCAGGGAGGATATGGCTACACCTTC

D gene: TRBD1
J gene: TRBJ2-3
V gene: TRBV6-5
clone size: .
CDR3 protein: CASSYRTGAGTDTQYF
CDR3 DNA: TGTGCCAGCAGTTACAGAACAGGGGCCGGCACAGATACGCAGTATTTT

D gene: .
J gene: TRBJ2-6
V gene: TRBV7-3
clone size: .
CDR3 protein: CASSSSPAGAGANVLTF
CDR3 DNA: TGTGCCAGCAGCTCTAGCCCCGCAGGGGCTGGGGCCAACGTCCTGACTTTC

D gene: TRBD2
J gene: TRBJ2-7
V gene: TRBV6-2/TRBV6-3
clone size: .
CDR3 protein: CASSPPRLAETYEQYF
CDR3 DNA: TGTGCCAGCAGTCCACCTCGACTAGCGGAGACCTACGAGCAGTACTTC

D gene: .
J gene: TRBJ2-1
V gene: TRBV28
clone size: .
CDR3 protein: CASRLRGANSYNEQFF
CDR3 DNA: TGTGCCAGCAGACTCCGGGGGGCAAACTCCTACAATGAGCAGTTCTTC

D gene: TRBD2
J gene: TRBJ2-3
V gene: TRBV4-1
clone size: .
CDR3 protein: CASSQGTSGRAIDTQYF
CDR3 DNA: TGCGCCAGCAGCCAAGGGACTAGCGGGAGGGCCATAGATACGCAGTATTTT

D gene: .
J gene: TRBJ1-1
V gene: TRBV30
clone size: .
CDR3 protein: CAWTPGVTEAFF
CDR3 DNA: TGTGCCTGGACCCCAGGGGTTACTGAAGCTTTCTTT

D gene: .
J gene: TRBJ2-3
V gene: TRBV2
clone size: .
CDR3 protein: CASKGRAAISADTQYF
CDR3 DNA: TGTGCCAGCAAGGGCAGGGCAGCGATTAGTGCAGATACGCAGTATTTT

D gene: .
J gene: TRBJ2-7
V gene: TRBV14
clone size: .
CDR3 protein: CASSRSSSPFYEQYF
CDR3 DNA: TGTGCCAGCAGCCGCTCATCCTCCCCTTTTTACGAGCAGTACTTC

D gene: .
J gene: TRBJ1-5
V gene: TRBV29-1
clone size: .
CDR3 protein: CSVGTGLGQPQHF
CDR3 DNA: TGCAGCGTTGGGACGGGTCTGGGTCAGCCCCAGCATTTT

D gene: .
J gene: TRBJ2-2
V gene: TRBV28
clone size: .
CDR3 protein: CASRDRSVNTGELFF
CDR3 DNA: TGTGCCAGCAGAGACAGGTCTGTCAACACCGGGGAGCTGTTTTTT

D gene: TRBD1
J gene: TRBJ2-5
V gene: TRBV10-1
clone size: once
CDR3 protein: CASSRDSQETQYF
CDR3 DNA: TGCGCCAGCAGCCGGGACAGCCAAGAGACCCAGTACTTC

D gene: .
J gene: TRBJ1-2
V gene: TRBV24-1
clone size: few
CDR3 protein: CATSEQGYGYTF
CDR3 DNA: TGTGCCACCAGTGAACAGGGCTATGGCTACACCTTC

D gene: TRBD1
J gene: TRBJ1-3
V gene: TRBV24-1
clone size: .
CDR3 protein: CATSDPRGAGNTIYF
CDR3 DNA: TGTGCCACCAGTGATCCCAGGGGGGCTGGAAACACCATATATTTT

D gene: .
J gene: TRBJ2-7
V gene: TRBV2
clone size: few
CDR3 protein: CASSTAGIYEQYF
CDR3 DNA: TGTGCCAGCAGTACGGCGGGTATCTACGAGCAGTACTTC

D gene: TRBD2
J gene: TRBJ2-1
V gene: TRBV19
clone size: once
CDR3 protein: CASSPSGSFNEQFF
CDR3 DNA: TGTGCCAGTAGTCCTAGCGGGTCCTTCAATGAGCAGTTCTTC

D gene: .
J gene: TRBJ1-2
V gene: TRBV5-4
clone size: .
CDR3 protein: CASSQGQVYTF
CDR3 DNA: TGTGCCAGCAGCCAAGGCCAGGTCTACACCTTC

D gene: .
J gene: TRBJ1-5
V gene: TRBV19
clone size: .
CDR3 protein: CASSPLGDQPQHF
CDR3 DNA: TGTGCCAGTAGTCCCTTGGGGGATCAGCCCCAGCATTTT

D gene: .
J gene: TRBJ2-7
V gene: TRBV10-3
clone size: .
CDR3 protein: CATTRTATYEQYF
CDR3 DNA: TGTGCCACCACAAGGACAGCTACCTACGAGCAGTACTTC

D gene: .
J gene: TRBJ1-1
V gene: TRBV6-2/TRBV6-3
clone size: .
CDR3 protein: CASSYIGNTEAFF
CDR3 DNA: TGTGCCAGCAGTTACATCGGGAATACTGAAGCTTTCTTT